These T cell receptor beta chains were read from a single sample in a study of blood T cell repertoires in COVID-19. The repertoire was sequenced with immunoSEQ multiplex PCR; TCRdb's copy has only in-frame clones and lacks some. Here the sample spans approximately 190,000 clones, around 90% being singletons. Sequencing used peripheral blood. The receptors shown here come from a man in his forties with active or convalescent COVID-19. Both conserved end residues are part of each CDR3. A D gene is named only where the DNA matches it firmly. Expanded clones get a size class; other rows say once, few or many, or leave the size out.

j_call,v_call,d_call,clone_size,cdr3_aa,cdr3_nt
TRBJ1-2,TRBV5-8,.,few,CASSLAGVHGYTF,TGTGCCAGCAGCTTGGCAGGGGTGCATGGCTACACCTTC
TRBJ2-5,TRBV7-2,TRBD2,.,CASSFGLARQETQYF,TGTGCCAGCAGCTTTGGACTAGCGAGACAAGAGACCCAGTACTTC
TRBJ1-1,TRBV27,.,.,CASSLFGANTEAFF,TGTGCCAGCAGTTTATTTGGGGCGAACACTGAAGCTTTCTTT
TRBJ1-5,TRBV30,.,.,CAWSVLQGNQPQHF,TGTGCCTGGAGTGTACTACAGGGCAATCAGCCCCAGCATTTT
TRBJ1-2,TRBV28,.,once,CASSLLAGDYGYTF,TGTGCCAGCAGTTTATTAGCGGGGGACTATGGCTACACCTTC
TRBJ1-1,TRBV5-1,.,.,CASSIQGGGTEAFF,TGCGCCAGCAGTATTCAGGGCGGGGGCACTGAAGCTTTCTTT
TRBJ2-1,TRBV5-1,TRBD2,.,CASSLVSGGVYNEQFF,TGCGCCAGCAGCTTGGTTAGCGGGGGGGTCTACAATGAGCAGTTCTTC
TRBJ2-2,TRBV7-3,.,.,CASRGVSNTGELFF,TGTGCCAGCCGCGGGGTGTCGAACACCGGGGAGCTGTTTTTT
TRBJ2-1,TRBV9,TRBD2,.,CASSVAGLAESNEQFF,TGTGCCAGCAGCGTAGCGGGACTAGCGGAATCAAATGAGCAGTTCTTC
TRBJ1-1,TRBV27,.,once,CASSSPGLGANTEAFF,TGTGCCAGCAGTTCGCCGGGACTCGGAGCGAACACTGAAGCTTTCTTT
TRBJ1-6,TRBV28,TRBD1,.,CASSAIDRDNSPLHF,TGTGCCAGCAGTGCAATAGACAGGGATAATTCACCCCTCCACTTT
TRBJ2-2,TRBV12-5,.,.,CASGNINKTGRDTGELFF,TGTGCTAGTGGTAACATCAACAAAACAGGGCGTGACACCGGGGAGCTGTTTTTT
TRBJ2-3,TRBV6-2/TRBV6-3,TRBD2,once,CASSYLAGVSTDTQYF,TGTGCCAGCAGTTACCTAGCGGGGGTTAGCACAGATACGCAGTATTTT
TRBJ1-2,TRBV6-5,.,.,CASSYWSGGNYGYTF,TGTGCCAGCAGTTACTGGAGTGGAGGGAACTATGGCTACACCTTC
TRBJ2-5,TRBV3-1/TRBV3-2,.,.,CASSHTNWVSLGGETQYF,TGTGCCAGCAGCCATACTAATTGGGTTAGTCTTGGTGGGGAGACCCAGTACTTC
TRBJ2-7,TRBV19,.,.,CASSSRAHSYEQYF,TGTGCCAGTAGCAGCAGGGCCCACTCCTACGAGCAGTACTTC
TRBJ2-2,TRBV19,TRBD2,once,CASSPRPFSGGAVGGELFF,TGTGCCAGTAGTCCCAGACCCTTTAGCGGGGGGGCCGTAGGCGGGGAGCTGTTTTTT
TRBJ1-2,TRBV5-4,.,.,CASSLVGGNYGYTF,TGTGCCAGCAGCTTGGTAGGGGGAAACTATGGCTACACCTTC
TRBJ2-3,TRBV19,.,.,CASTPAGHGEGTDTQYF,TGTGCCAGTACCCCGGCCGGTCACGGGGAAGGGACAGATACGCAGTATTTT
TRBJ1-2,TRBV5-6,.,.,CASSLAGNYGYTF,TGTGCCAGCAGCTTGGCGGGTAACTATGGCTACACCTTC
TRBJ1-2,TRBV24-1,.,once,CATSDRGGYTF,TGTGCCACCAGTGATCGGGGGGGCTACACCTTC
TRBJ2-2,TRBV11-3,TRBD1,.,CASSTNQGALAGELFF,TGTGCCAGCAGTACTAATCAGGGGGCCTTGGCCGGGGAGCTGTTTTTT
TRBJ2-7,TRBV7-2,TRBD2,once,CASSLGLAETYEQYF,TGTGCCAGCAGCTTAGGACTAGCGGAGACCTACGAGCAGTACTTC
TRBJ1-4,TRBV25-1,TRBD1,.,CASSAPGQGYEKLFF,TGTGCCAGCAGTGCGCCGGGACAGGGGTATGAAAAACTGTTTTTT
TRBJ2-7,TRBV19,.,.,CASKSSGSQYEQYF,TGTGCCAGTAAATCATCAGGGTCCCAATACGAGCAGTACTTC
TRBJ2-7,TRBV5-1,.,once,CASSLVLGSPRYEQYF,TGCGCCAGCAGCTTGGTTCTGGGCTCGCCCCGCTACGAGCAGTACTTC
TRBJ2-7,TRBV7-2,TRBD1,.,CASSQRQGVSYEQYF,TGTGCCAGCAGCCAACGACAGGGAGTTTCCTACGAGCAGTACTTC
TRBJ2-2,TRBV13,TRBD1,.,CASSLTGGRDTGELFF,TGTGCCAGCAGCCTGACAGGGGGCCGCGACACCGGGGAGCTGTTTTTT
TRBJ1-4,TRBV7-8,.,.,CASSLSTLSGADEKLFF,TGTGCCAGCAGCTTATCCACTTTGTCAGGGGCAGATGAAAAACTGTTTTTT
TRBJ2-1,TRBV6-4,TRBD2,.,CASSQGQFAAGGLFNEQFF,TGTGCCAGCAGTCAGGGACAATTCGCAGCGGGAGGTTTATTCAATGAGCAGTTCTTC
TRBJ2-1,TRBV19,TRBD2,.,CASSSREGGEQFF,TGTGCCAGTAGTTCCAGGGAGGGCGGTGAGCAGTTCTTC
TRBJ2-2,TRBV13,TRBD1,.,CASSSEIFGTEINTGELFF,TGTGCCAGCAGCTCAGAAATTTTTGGGACAGAAATAAACACCGGGGAGCTGTTTTTT
TRBJ2-7,TRBV2,.,.,CASSDWGFTFSYEQYF,TGTGCCAGCAGTGATTGGGGCTTTACTTTCTCCTACGAGCAGTACTTC
TRBJ2-7,TRBV6-5,.,.,CASSAGYEQYF,TGTGCCAGCAGCGCAGGCTACGAGCAGTACTTC
TRBJ2-3,TRBV3-1/TRBV3-2,.,.,CASSQEPPTSTDTQYF,TGTGCCAGCAGCCAAGAACCCCCAACTAGCACAGATACGCAGTATTTT
TRBJ1-5,TRBV12-3/TRBV12-4,.,once,CASSFSANQPQHF,TGTGCCAGCAGTTTCAGTGCCAATCAGCCCCAGCATTTT